These T cell receptor beta chains were read from a single sample in a study of CD8+CD57+ T cells in acquired aplastic anemia. MiXCR was run by TCRdb on the reads, yielding one entry per CDR3 protein. The data hold around 170,000 distinct CDR3 sequences, with roughly half observed a single time. The sample comprised sorted CD4+, CD8+, or CD8+CD57+ T cells (not recorded which) from PBMCs. The source is a human donor with aplastic anemia. CDR3s include the opening cysteine and the closing phenylalanine or tryptophan. The D gene is left open where the match is weak. Not all rows give a size; the values are once, few, many and, for expanded clones, a class.

CDR3nt: TGTGCCAGCTCACCTACAGGGCAGGATTCACCCCTCCACTTT; CDR3aa: CASSPTGQDSPLHF; abundance: few; j_gene: TRBJ1-6; v_gene: TRBV18; d_gene: -
CDR3nt: TGTGCCAGCAGCTTGGTACAAGCTACGCAGTATTTT; CDR3aa: CASSLVQATQYF; abundance: -; j_gene: TRBJ2-3; v_gene: TRBV7-9; d_gene: -
CDR3nt: TGTGCCAGCAGCTTTTCGGGCGGCGATGGCTACACCTTC; CDR3aa: CASSFSGGDGYTF; abundance: once; j_gene: TRBJ1-2; v_gene: TRBV5-5; d_gene: -
CDR3nt: TGCGCCAGCAGGGACGGGACTAGCGATGCGGAGACCCAGTACTTC; CDR3aa: CASRDGTSDAETQYF; abundance: -; j_gene: TRBJ2-5; v_gene: TRBV5-1; d_gene: TRBD2
CDR3nt: TGTGCCAGCAGCTTAGTTAGGGCAGGGCTGAGCTCTGGGGCCAACGTCCTGACTTTC; CDR3aa: CASSLVRAGLSSGANVLTF; abundance: -; j_gene: TRBJ2-6; v_gene: TRBV11-2; d_gene: -
CDR3nt: TGTGCCAGCAGTCGGGTAGGAAGCGGGGGTTACGAGCAGTACTTC; CDR3aa: CASSRVGSGGYEQYF; abundance: -; j_gene: TRBJ2-7; v_gene: TRBV6-5; d_gene: TRBD2
CDR3nt: TGTGCCAGCAGTGCCGGGGGGGGCAGGGGGGCTTTCTTT; CDR3aa: CASSAGGGRGAFF; abundance: few; j_gene: TRBJ1-1; v_gene: TRBV12-3/TRBV12-4; d_gene: TRBD1
CDR3nt: TGTGCCAGCAGTTTAGTCCCCCGCAACGAGCAGTACTTC; CDR3aa: CASSLVPRNEQYF; abundance: many; j_gene: TRBJ2-7; v_gene: TRBV28; d_gene: -
CDR3nt: TGCGCCAGCAGCCATCGGATGGAAGACACTGAAGCTTTCTTT; CDR3aa: CASSHRMEDTEAFF; abundance: many; j_gene: TRBJ1-1; v_gene: TRBV4-3; d_gene: -
CDR3nt: TGTGCCATCAGAACCCCGGTAACTAGCGATAGCACAGATACGCAGTATTTT; CDR3aa: CAIRTPVTSDSTDTQYF; abundance: -; j_gene: TRBJ2-3; v_gene: TRBV10-3; d_gene: TRBD2
CDR3nt: TGTGCCAGCAGTGAGGACAGGGGAGAGACCCAGTTCTTC; CDR3aa: CASSEDRGETQFF; abundance: -; j_gene: TRBJ2-1; v_gene: TRBV2; d_gene: TRBD1
CDR3nt: TGTGCCATCAGCGGGACAGAGAATGAAAAACTGTTTTTT; CDR3aa: CAISGTENEKLFF; abundance: -; j_gene: TRBJ1-4; v_gene: TRBV10-3; d_gene: TRBD1
CDR3nt: TGTGCCAGCAGCCAAAACGGAGTGCCCTATGGCTACACCTTC; CDR3aa: CASSQNGVPYGYTF; abundance: -; j_gene: TRBJ1-2; v_gene: TRBV3-1; d_gene: -
CDR3nt: TGTGCCAGCAGCCCTGATCGAGACAGGAATCAGCCCCAGCATTTT; CDR3aa: CASSPDRDRNQPQHF; abundance: once; j_gene: TRBJ1-5; v_gene: TRBV7-8; d_gene: -
CDR3nt: TGTGCCATCAGGGCAGGGGGGGCGAGGTACACTGAAGCTTTCTTT; CDR3aa: CAIRAGGARYTEAFF; abundance: -; j_gene: TRBJ1-1; v_gene: TRBV10-3; d_gene: TRBD1
CDR3nt: TGTGCCAGCAGCCAAGACTCTGATACGCAGTATTTT; CDR3aa: CASSQDSDTQYF; abundance: -; j_gene: TRBJ2-3; v_gene: TRBV4-2; d_gene: -
CDR3nt: TGTGCCAGCAGAAGCGGGAGGACCTACGAGCAGTACTTC; CDR3aa: CASRSGRTYEQYF; abundance: -; j_gene: TRBJ2-7; v_gene: TRBV7-9; d_gene: TRBD2
CDR3nt: TGTGCCAGCAGTTACTCGATGGGGTACGAGCAGTACTTC; CDR3aa: CASSYSMGYEQYF; abundance: -; j_gene: TRBJ2-7; v_gene: TRBV6-5; d_gene: -
CDR3nt: TGTGCCAGCAGTTGGCCGGGACAGGGGGTGAGTGGCTACACCTTC; CDR3aa: CASSWPGQGVSGYTF; abundance: -; j_gene: TRBJ1-2; v_gene: TRBV6-5; d_gene: TRBD1
CDR3nt: TGCGCCAGCAGCTTGGAGGTTTTGAACACTGAAGCTTTCTTT; CDR3aa: CASSLEVLNTEAFF; abundance: many; j_gene: TRBJ1-1; v_gene: TRBV5-1; d_gene: -
CDR3nt: TGTGCCAGTAAGGGGACAGGGGGCGAGCAGTACTTC; CDR3aa: CASKGTGGEQYF; abundance: -; j_gene: TRBJ2-7; v_gene: TRBV19; d_gene: TRBD1
CDR3nt: TGCGCCAGCAGCACCGGACAGGCGGACGAGCAGTACTTC; CDR3aa: CASSTGQADEQYF; abundance: many; j_gene: TRBJ2-7; v_gene: TRBV5-1; d_gene: TRBD1
CDR3nt: TGCAGCATACCGGGACTAGCGGGGGTAGGCACAGATACGCAGTATTTT; CDR3aa: CSIPGLAGVGTDTQYF; abundance: few; j_gene: TRBJ2-3; v_gene: TRBV29-1; d_gene: TRBD2
CDR3nt: TGTGCCAGCAGCTTGCCGTGGGGGTACGAGCAGTACTTC; CDR3aa: CASSLPWGYEQYF; abundance: -; j_gene: TRBJ2-7; v_gene: TRBV5-4; d_gene: -
CDR3nt: TGCGCCAGCAGCTTGTCGGGGGATCAGCCCCAGCATTTT; CDR3aa: CASSLSGDQPQHF; abundance: many; j_gene: TRBJ1-5; v_gene: TRBV5-1; d_gene: -
CDR3nt: TGTGCCACCAGCACAGGACCGTCGCAAGAGACCCAGTACTTC; CDR3aa: CATSTGPSQETQYF; abundance: few; j_gene: TRBJ2-5; v_gene: TRBV15; d_gene: -
CDR3nt: TGTGCCAGTAGTATAGGTGGACAGGGAAGCTATGGCTACACCTTC; CDR3aa: CASSIGGQGSYGYTF; abundance: -; j_gene: TRBJ1-2; v_gene: TRBV19; d_gene: TRBD1
CDR3nt: TGTGCCAGCAGTTACGACGGCAACACTGAAGCTTTCTTT; CDR3aa: CASSYDGNTEAFF; abundance: -; j_gene: TRBJ1-1; v_gene: TRBV6-5; d_gene: -
CDR3nt: TGTGCCAGTAGTTCCGGGACAATCTCCTACGAGCAGTACTTC; CDR3aa: CASSSGTISYEQYF; abundance: few; j_gene: TRBJ2-7; v_gene: TRBV19; d_gene: -
CDR3nt: TGTGCCAGCAGTGCGATCACGGAAAAACTGTTTTTT; CDR3aa: CASSAITEKLFF; abundance: -; j_gene: TRBJ1-4; v_gene: TRBV25-1; d_gene: -
CDR3nt: TGTGCCAGCACGACGGGCACAGATACGCAGTATTTT; CDR3aa: CASTTGTDTQYF; abundance: many; j_gene: TRBJ2-3; v_gene: TRBV6-1; d_gene: -
CDR3nt: TGCGCCAGCAGCCAACGGCCTGCCAATTCACCCCTCCACTTT; CDR3aa: CASSQRPANSPLHF; abundance: many; j_gene: TRBJ1-6; v_gene: TRBV4-1; d_gene: -
CDR3nt: TGTGCCAGCAGCCTTCCTGTCAATGAGCAGTTCTTC; CDR3aa: CASSLPVNEQFF; abundance: -; j_gene: TRBJ2-1; v_gene: TRBV7-9; d_gene: -
CDR3nt: TGTGCCAGCAGCTTCTCGACAGATACGCAGTATTTT; CDR3aa: CASSFSTDTQYF; abundance: many; j_gene: TRBJ2-3; v_gene: TRBV7-2; d_gene: -
CDR3nt: TGTGCCAGCTCGGACAGCCAAGAGACCCAGTACTTC; CDR3aa: CASSDSQETQYF; abundance: -; j_gene: TRBJ2-5; v_gene: TRBV25-1; d_gene: -